A selection of T cell receptor beta chains follows, all from one sample in a study of shared clonotypes between healthy human individuals. Profiling relied on immunoSEQ multiplex PCR, and the TCRdb table lists in-frame clones only, not all of them. The data show fewer than 600,000 clones, around 78% seen once. Sequences were obtained from PBMCs. Receptors originate from a woman in her 40s in good health. Some clones in this sample may be carry-over from other donors' samples. Each CDR3 is given with its conserved first and last residue. D genes are given only for firm matches.

D: NA; J: TRBJ1-1; V: TRBV28; length: 13; CDR3: CASSLTVNTEAFF
D: NA; J: TRBJ2-7; V: TRBV7-9; length: 13; CDR3: CASSLTGTGEQYF
D: NA; J: TRBJ1-5; V: TRBV4-2; length: 13; CDR3: CASSQDVRQPQHF
D: TRBD2; J: TRBJ2-3; V: TRBV6-5; length: 15; CDR3: CASSYSLAGGATQYF
D: TRBD2; J: TRBJ2-5; V: TRBV5-1; length: 18; CDR3: CASSLYGTSGGYQETQYF
D: TRBD1; J: NA; V: TRBV7-9; length: 16; CDR3: CASSLARGQVDYEQYF
D: NA; J: TRBJ2-1; V: TRBV4-2; length: 16; CDR3: CASSQDIGVLYNEQFF
D: TRBD2; J: TRBJ2-7; V: TRBV2; length: 18; CDR3: CASSSYLGDGRGTYEQYF
D: NA; J: TRBJ2-2; V: TRBV30; length: 13; CDR3: CACRRGYTGELFF
D: TRBD1; J: TRBJ1-2; V: TRBV6-6; length: 14; CDR3: CASLRGGQNYGYTF
D: TRBD1; J: NA; V: TRBV30; length: 14; CDR3: CAWSVLGQGPEQYF
D: NA; J: TRBJ2-3; V: TRBV5-1; length: 14; CDR3: CASSAGVEGDTQYF
D: NA; J: TRBJ2-1; V: TRBV19; length: 14; CDR3: CASSIGRIYNEQFF
D: NA; J: TRBJ1-1; V: TRBV18; length: 15; CDR3: CASSPGGVGNTEAFF
D: TRBD2; J: TRBJ2-1; V: TRBV2; length: 15; CDR3: CASNILAGSGNEQFF
D: NA; J: TRBJ1-2; V: TRBV30; length: 12; CDR3: CAWIGYNYGYTF
D: TRBD2; J: TRBJ2-7; V: TRBV7-2; length: 14; CDR3: CASSPGGRTYEQYF
D: NA; J: TRBJ1-1; V: TRBV28; length: 14; CDR3: CASTISQGNTEAFF
D: TRBD2; J: TRBJ2-2; V: TRBV7-9; length: 14; CDR3: CASSPSGSAGELFF
D: NA; J: TRBJ1-1; V: TRBV2; length: 14; CDR3: CASSDSTGFAEAFF
D: TRBD2; J: TRBJ2-6; V: TRBV28; length: 18; CDR3: CASSLFGLAGAGANVLTF
D: NA; J: TRBJ2-6; V: TRBV28; length: 17; CDR3: CASNLGASSSGANVLTF
D: TRBD2; J: TRBJ2-7; V: TRBV5-1; length: 15; CDR3: CASSPRGSGTYEQYF
D: TRBD1; J: TRBJ2-7; V: TRBV18; length: 16; CDR3: CASSLGPGQGSYEQYF
D: NA; J: TRBJ2-1; V: TRBV5-4; length: 13; CDR3: CASSPASYNEQFF
D: NA; J: TRBJ2-3; V: TRBV7-6; length: 15; CDR3: CASSLDGGRTDTQYF
D: NA; J: TRBJ2-1; V: TRBV5-1; length: 11; CDR3: CASSLVDEQFF
D: NA; J: TRBJ1-3; V: TRBV7-2; length: 14; CDR3: CASSFLDTPDTIYF
D: TRBD1; J: TRBJ2-7; V: TRBV19; length: 14; CDR3: CASSIRQGPYEQYF
D: NA; J: TRBJ2-1; V: TRBV9; length: 14; CDR3: CASSVGGNYNEQFF
D: TRBD1; J: TRBJ2-7; V: TRBV18; length: 15; CDR3: CASSPVTGASYEQYF
D: NA; J: TRBJ1-1; V: TRBV10-3; length: 14; CDR3: CAISEREGSTEAFF
D: NA; J: TRBJ2-3; V: TRBV11-2; length: 13; CDR3: CASLQAGTDTQYF
D: NA; J: TRBJ1-2; V: TRBV5-1; length: 15; CDR3: CASSLGDAQVGGYTF
D: NA; J: TRBJ1-2; V: TRBV19; length: 12; CDR3: CATGLTGYGYTF
D: NA; J: TRBJ2-2; V: TRBV19; length: 14; CDR3: CASIARTNTGELFF
D: NA; J: TRBJ2-3; V: TRBV7-8; length: 13; CDR3: CASSLWSEDTQYF
D: NA; J: TRBJ2-7; V: TRBV27; length: 13; CDR3: CASAGQLGYEQYF
D: TRBD2; J: TRBJ2-7; V: TRBV18; length: 16; CDR3: CASSSRAAGRDYEQYF
D: NA; J: TRBJ2-3; V: TRBV2; length: 18; CDR3: CASSETSVRQGRPNTQYF
D: NA; J: TRBJ2-7; V: TRBV18; length: 17; CDR3: CASSRRIRDVNSYEQYF
D: NA; J: TRBJ1-5; V: TRBV28; length: 15; CDR3: CASSSPTGANQPQHF
D: NA; J: TRBJ2-7; V: TRBV15; length: 14; CDR3: CATSRGQGGYEQYF
D: TRBD2; J: TRBJ2-7; V: TRBV6-1; length: 14; CDR3: CASRGLAENYEQYF
D: TRBD1; J: TRBJ2-1; V: TRBV7-9; length: 15; CDR3: CASSYPGGRYNEQFF
D: NA; J: TRBJ2-3; V: TRBV1; length: 14; CDR3: CTNLNRAGPDTQYF
D: NA; J: TRBJ2-1; V: TRBV29-1; length: 14; CDR3: CSVEAREGVDEQFF
D: NA; J: TRBJ2-1; V: TRBV7-9; length: 13; CDR3: CASSLVRGEGEFF
D: NA; J: TRBJ1-5; V: TRBV7-2; length: 13; CDR3: CASSLDNNQPQHF
D: NA; J: TRBJ1-2; V: TRBV7-2; length: 14; CDR3: CASSLVRGIYGYTF
D: NA; J: TRBJ2-1; V: TRBV21-1; length: 17; CDR3: CASSKYKTGLQGREQFF
D: TRBD2; J: TRBJ2-1; V: TRBV9; length: 16; CDR3: CASTPSGFTSYNEQFF
D: NA; J: TRBJ1-5; V: TRBV5-1; length: 15; CDR3: CAGSLDYGYNQPQHF
D: NA; J: TRBJ1-3; V: TRBV6-1; length: 15; CDR3: CASSIQESSGNTIYF
D: NA; J: TRBJ1-5; V: TRBV6-1; length: 14; CDR3: CASSEGGGNQPQHF
D: NA; J: TRBJ2-6; V: TRBV10-2; length: 14; CDR3: CASSENSGANVLTF
D: TRBD2; J: TRBJ2-1; V: TRBV18; length: 14; CDR3: CASSRTGTINEQFF
D: NA; J: TRBJ2-1; V: TRBV7-9; length: 12; CDR3: CASSLVRGEQFF
D: NA; J: TRBJ1-2; V: TRBV5-1; length: 14; CDR3: CASSLESPSYGYTF
D: TRBD1; J: TRBJ1-1; V: TRBV5-4; length: 16; CDR3: CASRSTGAVGNTEAFF